The subject of this entry is one T cell receptor (beta chain). Its antigen is still unknown. No base qualities exist here, and no much larger clone lies one base off it. The source of the sample is a study of beta chain features in type 1 diabetes (dated by TCRdb to the late 2010s). Study-level background: No differences in mean age, gender distribution, total cell number or subset yield were found between patients and healthy donors. A total of roughly 98,000,000 sorted cells were examined across all samples, and a strong correlation was observed between cell number per subset and RNA yield. Regulatory and stem cell-like memory subsets were isolated from only 8 patients and about eight healthy donors, whereas naive and central memory subsets came from all 30 or so donors. In the study, TCRB repertoires of sorted circulating CD4+ T cell subsets from recently diagnosed type 1 diabetes patients were compared with those of matched healthy donors.

Study-wide conclusions, independent of this receptor: PCR might favor shorter templates, but patient and control samples were amplified and corrected together, so any skew would affect both groups equally. Naive, central memory and regulatory TCRB repertoires appeared to be more alike among patients than among healthy donors. Because cDNA rather than genomic DNA was sequenced, highly expressing activated cells could have been over-represented, although no difference in activation and CD3 levels was found between groups. Only small numbers of individuals were included in the HLA sub-analyses, which left unresolved whether HLA type had any influence on TCRB rearrangement. Type 1 diabetes patients showed a moderate but significant shortening of TCRB CDR3 length in all four CD4+ subsets. At VDJ recombination sites, patients with type 1 diabetes made fewer insertions and deleted more nucleotides, a pattern implying thymic rearrangement abnormalities.

All of the isolated RNA was reverse transcribed with the High Capacity cDNA Reverse Transcription Kit, so expressed TCRB transcripts were sequenced. Deep immunoSEQ sequencing was applied to naive, central memory and regulatory T cell samples, giving an average of roughly 3.5 million total reads per sample. Sorted cells were lysed in RLT buffer and RNA was extracted with DNase-treated RNeasy Micro or Mini kits, depending on cell number. Each cell subset was processed separately to prevent cross-contamination, with patient and healthy donor samples processed together. TCRB sequences were amplified from cDNA with the immunoSEQ multiplex PCR, producing 87-bp fragments spanning the CDR3 region. The amplicons were sequenced using the Illumina HiSeq platform. Concerning the study's data processing: Synthetic template baselines were used to correct PCR bias computationally, reads within Hamming distance 2 were collapsed, and singletons that could not be merged were discarded. By aligning reads against IMGT, V, D and J genes, CDR3 length, and insertions or deletions at six rearrangement sites were assigned. Within each subset, clonotype counts were normalized to the number of sorted cells before true diversity and Gini coefficients were calculated with the tcR R package. Repertoire sharing was quantified using the overlap coefficient calculated on TCRB nucleotide sequences. Out-of-frame TCRB sequences from naive cells were analyzed as a proxy for the pre-selection repertoire. This is the immuneACCESS table as TCRdb keeps it, with only in-frame sequences that have V and J called. A part of the clones is gone; compared with another copy, unresolved V genes explain less than half, and the rest is unexplained. D and trimming come from the DNA, and the V and J calls and clone size come from that table. The sample table lists approximately 400,000 clones, around 15% of them with a count of one. Approximately 0.02% of the sample is taken by the ten largest.

From each donor, a single peripheral blood sample of about 100 mL on average was drawn into heparinised tubes. Naive, central memory, regulatory and stem cell-like memory CD4+ T cells were sorted on a BD FACSAria II using a panel including CD45RO, CCR7, CD25, CD127, CD95 and CD27. All sorted populations exceeded 95% purity. PBMCs were isolated right away by Lymphoprep density gradient centrifugation and were stained directly, without culture. So that batch effects would be minimized, each experiment stained and sorted samples in pairs, pairing one healthy donor with one patient. The germline V gene (reference sequence) yields SEHNR for CDR1 and FQNEAQ for CDR2. Including the terminal cysteine and phenylalanine, the CDR3 comprises 10 residues. The sequence is cut down to CDR3 DNA, 30 bases in frame from base 1. Trimmed from V: 11 bases; trimmed from J: 4 bases; junction bases lacking a gene match: 1.

Sequenced input: naive CD4+ T cells from blood. The cell subset or site label corresponds to: true naive CD4+ T cells. The chain uses TRBV7-9 and TRBJ2-5; TRBD2 fits 7 bases in the junction. This receptor was taken from a woman aged 18-29 years in good health. The DNA sequence follows: TGTGCCGCGGGGGTAGAGACCCAGTACTTC. This codes for CAAGVETQYF.